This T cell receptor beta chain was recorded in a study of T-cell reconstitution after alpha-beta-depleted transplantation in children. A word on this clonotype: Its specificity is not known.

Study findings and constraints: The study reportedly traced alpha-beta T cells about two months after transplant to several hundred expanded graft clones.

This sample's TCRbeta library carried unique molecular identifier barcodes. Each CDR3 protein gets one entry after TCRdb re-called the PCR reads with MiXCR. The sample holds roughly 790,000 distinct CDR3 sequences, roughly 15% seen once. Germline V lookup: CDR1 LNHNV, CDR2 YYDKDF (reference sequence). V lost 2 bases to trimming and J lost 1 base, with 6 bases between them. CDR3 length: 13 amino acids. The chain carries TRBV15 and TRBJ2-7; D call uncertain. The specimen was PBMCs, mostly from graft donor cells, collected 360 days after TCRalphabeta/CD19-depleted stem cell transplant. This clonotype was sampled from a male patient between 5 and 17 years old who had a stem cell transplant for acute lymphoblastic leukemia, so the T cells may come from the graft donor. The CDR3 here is CATSRLLSYEQYF. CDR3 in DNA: TGTGCCACCAGCAGACTCTTGTCCTACGAGCAGTACTTC.